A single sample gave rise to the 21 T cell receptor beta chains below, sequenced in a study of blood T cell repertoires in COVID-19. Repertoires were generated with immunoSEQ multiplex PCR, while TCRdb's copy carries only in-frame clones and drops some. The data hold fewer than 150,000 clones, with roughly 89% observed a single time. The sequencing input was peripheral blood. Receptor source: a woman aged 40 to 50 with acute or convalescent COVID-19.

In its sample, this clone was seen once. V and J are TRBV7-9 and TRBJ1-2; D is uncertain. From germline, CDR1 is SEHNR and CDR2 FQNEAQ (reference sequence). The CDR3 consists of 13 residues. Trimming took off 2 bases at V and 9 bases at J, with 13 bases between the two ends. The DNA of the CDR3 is TGTGCCAGCAGCTTAACGTACGGAGGGAGCTACACCTTC. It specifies CASSLTYGGSYTF.

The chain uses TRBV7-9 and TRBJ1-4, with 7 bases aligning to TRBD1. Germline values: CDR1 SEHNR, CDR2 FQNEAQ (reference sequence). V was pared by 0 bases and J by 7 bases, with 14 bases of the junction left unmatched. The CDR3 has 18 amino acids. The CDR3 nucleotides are TGTGCCAGCAGCTTAGCAAAAACTACAGGGGCATGGGGTGAAAAACTGTTTTTT. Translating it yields CASSLAKTTGAWGEKLFF.

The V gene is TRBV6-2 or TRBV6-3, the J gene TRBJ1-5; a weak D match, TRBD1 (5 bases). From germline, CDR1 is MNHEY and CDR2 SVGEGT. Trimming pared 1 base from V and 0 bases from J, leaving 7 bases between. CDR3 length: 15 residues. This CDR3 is CASSYWGYSNQPQHF. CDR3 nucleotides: TGTGCCAGCAGTTACTGGGGCTATAGCAATCAGCCCCAGCATTTT.

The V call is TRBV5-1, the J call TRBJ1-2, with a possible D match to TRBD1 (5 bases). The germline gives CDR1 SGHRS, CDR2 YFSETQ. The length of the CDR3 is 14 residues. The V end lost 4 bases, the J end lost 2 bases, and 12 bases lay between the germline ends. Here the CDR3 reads CASSAGTLNYGYTF. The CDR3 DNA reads TGCGCCAGCAGCGCGGGGACTCTCAACTATGGCTACACCTTC.

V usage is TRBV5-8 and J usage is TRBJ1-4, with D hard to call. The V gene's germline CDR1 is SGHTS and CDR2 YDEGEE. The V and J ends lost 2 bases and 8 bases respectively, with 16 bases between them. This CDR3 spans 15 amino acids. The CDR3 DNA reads TGTGCCAGCAGCTTCTCTCGTTTTACGGGAGAAAAACTGTTTTTT. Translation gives CASSFSRFTGEKLFF.

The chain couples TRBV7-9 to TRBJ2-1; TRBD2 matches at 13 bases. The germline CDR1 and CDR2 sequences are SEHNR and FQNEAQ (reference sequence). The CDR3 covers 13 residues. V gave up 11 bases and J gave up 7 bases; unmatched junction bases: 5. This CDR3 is CAGGTSGVNEQFF. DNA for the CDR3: TGTGCCGGTGGGACTAGCGGGGTAAATGAGCAGTTCTTC.

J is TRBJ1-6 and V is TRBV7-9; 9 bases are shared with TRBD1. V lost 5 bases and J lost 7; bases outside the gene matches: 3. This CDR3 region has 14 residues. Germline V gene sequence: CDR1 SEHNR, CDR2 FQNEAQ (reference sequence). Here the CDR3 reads CASSPGQGNSPLHF. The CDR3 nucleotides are TGTGCCAGCAGCCCGGGACAGGGAAATTCACCCCTCCACTTT.

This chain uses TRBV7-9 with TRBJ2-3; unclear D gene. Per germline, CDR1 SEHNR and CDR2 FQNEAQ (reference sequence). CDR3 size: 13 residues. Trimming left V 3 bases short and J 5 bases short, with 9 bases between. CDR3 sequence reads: CASSFSVLDTQYF. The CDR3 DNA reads TGTGCCAGCAGCTTCTCGGTTCTAGATACGCAGTATTTT. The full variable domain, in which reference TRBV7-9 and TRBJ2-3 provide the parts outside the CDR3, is DTGVSQNPRHKITKRGQNVTFRCDPISEHNRLYWYRQTLGQGPEFLTYFQNEAQLEKSRLLSDRFSAERPKGSFSTLEIQRTEQGDSAMYLCASSFSVLDTQYFGPGTRLTVL.

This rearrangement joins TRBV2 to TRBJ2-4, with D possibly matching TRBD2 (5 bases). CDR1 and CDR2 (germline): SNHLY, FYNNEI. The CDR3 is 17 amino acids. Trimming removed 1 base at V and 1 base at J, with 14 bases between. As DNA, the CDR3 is TGTGCCAGCAGTGAAGAGTGGCGGACTTGGGCCAAAAACATTCAGTACTTC. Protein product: CASSEEWRTWAKNIQYF.

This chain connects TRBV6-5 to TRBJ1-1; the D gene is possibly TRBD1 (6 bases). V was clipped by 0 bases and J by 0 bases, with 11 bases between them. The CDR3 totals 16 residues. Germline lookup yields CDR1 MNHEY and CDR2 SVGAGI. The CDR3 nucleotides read TGTGCCAGCAGTTACTCCCGGACAGTTATGAACACTGAAGCTTTCTTT. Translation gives CASSYSRTVMNTEAFF.

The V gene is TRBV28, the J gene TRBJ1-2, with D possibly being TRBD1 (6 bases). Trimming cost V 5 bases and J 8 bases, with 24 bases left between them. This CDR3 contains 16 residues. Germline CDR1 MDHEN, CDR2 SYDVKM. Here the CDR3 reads CASSVWNPGAGGGYTF. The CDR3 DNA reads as TGTGCCAGCAGTGTGTGGAACCCAGGGGCGGGGGGAGGCTACACCTTC.

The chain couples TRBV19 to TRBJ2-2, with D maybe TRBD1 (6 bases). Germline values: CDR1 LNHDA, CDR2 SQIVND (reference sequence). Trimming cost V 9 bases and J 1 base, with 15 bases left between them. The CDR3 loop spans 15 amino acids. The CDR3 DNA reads TGTGCCAGCCGTATCACAGGGTTGAACACCGGGGAGCTGTTTTTT. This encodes CASRITGLNTGELFF.

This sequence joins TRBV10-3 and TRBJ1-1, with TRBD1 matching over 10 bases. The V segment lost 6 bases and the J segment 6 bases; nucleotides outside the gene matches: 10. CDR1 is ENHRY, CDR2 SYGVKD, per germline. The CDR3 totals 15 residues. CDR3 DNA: TGTGCCATCAGCCAATTAGGACAGGGGGGGTCTGAAGCTTTCTTT. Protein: CAISQLGQGGSEAFF.

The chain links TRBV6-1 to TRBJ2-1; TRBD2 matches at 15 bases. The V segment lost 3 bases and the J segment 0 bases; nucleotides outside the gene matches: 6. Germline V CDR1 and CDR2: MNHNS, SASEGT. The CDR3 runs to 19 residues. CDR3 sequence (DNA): TGTGCCAGCAGTGAGTCAGGACTAGCGGGGGGGCCCTCCTACAATGAGCAGTTCTTC. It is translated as CASSESGLAGGPSYNEQFF.

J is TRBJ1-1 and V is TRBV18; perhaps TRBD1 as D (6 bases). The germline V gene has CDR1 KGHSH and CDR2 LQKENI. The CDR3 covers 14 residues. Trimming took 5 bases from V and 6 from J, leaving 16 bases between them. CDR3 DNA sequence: TGTGCCAGCTCAACGATAAAAGGACAGTCTGAAGCTTTCTTT. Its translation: CASSTIKGQSEAFF. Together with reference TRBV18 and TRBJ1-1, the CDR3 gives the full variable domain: NAGVMQNPRHLVRRRGQEARLRCSPMKGHSHVYWYRQLPEEGLKFMVYLQKENIIDESGMPKERFSAEFPKEGPSILRIQQVVRGDSAAYFCASSTIKGQSEAFFGQGTRLTVV.

The CDR3 nucleotides read TGTGCCAGCAGTTATCTAACAGATACGCAGTATTTT. It translates to CASSYLTDTQYF. This chain connects TRBV12-3 or TRBV12-4 to TRBJ2-3; D uncertain. The CDR3 loop spans 12 amino acids. Trimming left V 4 bases short and J 3 bases short, with 5 bases between.

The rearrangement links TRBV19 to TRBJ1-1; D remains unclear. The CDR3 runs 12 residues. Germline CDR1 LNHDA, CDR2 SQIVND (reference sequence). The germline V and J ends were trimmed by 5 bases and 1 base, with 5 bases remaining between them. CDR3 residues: CASSPRNTEAFF. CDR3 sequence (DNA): TGTGCCAGTAGTCCGAGGAACACTGAAGCTTTCTTT. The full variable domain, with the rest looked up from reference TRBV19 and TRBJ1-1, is DGGITQSPKYLFRKEGQNVTLSCEQNLNHDAMYWYRQDPGQGLRLIYYSQIVNDFQKGDIAEGYSVSREKKESFPLTVTSAQKNPTAFYLCASSPRNTEAFFGQGTRLTVV.

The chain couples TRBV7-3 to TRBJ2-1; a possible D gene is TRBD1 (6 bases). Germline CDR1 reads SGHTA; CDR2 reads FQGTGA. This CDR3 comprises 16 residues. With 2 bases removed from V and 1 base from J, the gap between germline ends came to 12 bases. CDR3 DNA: TGTGCCAGCAGCTTATATCGGACAGTGTCCTACAATGAGCAGTTCTTC. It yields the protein CASSLYRTVSYNEQFF.

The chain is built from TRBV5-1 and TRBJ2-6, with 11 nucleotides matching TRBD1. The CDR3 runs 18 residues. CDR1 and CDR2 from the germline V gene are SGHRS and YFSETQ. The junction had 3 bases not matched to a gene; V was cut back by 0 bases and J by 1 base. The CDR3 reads CASSLGTGGGSGANVLTF. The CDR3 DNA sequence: TGCGCCAGCAGCTTGGGGACAGGGGGCGGATCTGGGGCCAACGTCCTGACTTTC.

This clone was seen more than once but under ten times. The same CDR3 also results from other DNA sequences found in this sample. For the CDR3, the DNA is TGTGCCAGCAGTTTTGGGGGGGCCGGTTCACCCCTCCACTTT. Encoded protein: CASSFGGAGSPLHF. This chain uses TRBV27 with TRBJ1-6; the D gene is possibly TRBD1 (6 bases). This CDR3 has 14 residues. The V and J ends lost 3 bases and 9 bases respectively, with 12 bases between them. Germline lookup yields CDR1 MNHEY and CDR2 SMNVEV (reference sequence).

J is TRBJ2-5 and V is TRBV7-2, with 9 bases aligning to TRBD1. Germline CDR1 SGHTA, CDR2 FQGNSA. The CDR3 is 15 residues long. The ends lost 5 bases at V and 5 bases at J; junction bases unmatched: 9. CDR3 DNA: TGTGCCAGCAGCCAAGATACAGGGGGCCGGGAGACCCAGTACTTC. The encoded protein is CASSQDTGGRETQYF.